The 25 T cell receptor beta chains listed next were all sequenced from one sample in a study of Ad26.COV2.S vaccination and SARS-CoV-2 variants. Treatment described: roughly 19 received Ad26.COV2.S at low or high dose, single or two shots; roughly five received placebo; per-sample allocation not given. The investigators took samples on day 63 after the first vaccine or placebo injection. Some clones are missing from TCRdb's copy, which holds only in-frame ones; the method was immunoSEQ multiplex PCR. Of 350,000 to 400,000 clones in the sample, approximately 90% are singletons; the top ten hold roughly 3%. This specimen consisted of peripheral blood, obtained in a trial of Ad26.COV2.S vaccine versus placebo. These receptors originate from a person between 18 and 60 years old who received the Ad26.COV2.S COVID-19 vaccine or a placebo.

The chain is built from TRBV5-1 and TRBJ1-6; TRBD1 is a possible D gene (5 bases). Trimming left V 5 bases short and J 5 bases short, with 8 bases between. The CDR3 sequence is 13 residues long. CDR1 and CDR2 from the germline V gene are SGHRS and YFSETQ. CDR3 bases: TGCGCCAGCAGAGACAGCAATAATTCACCCCTCCACTTT. Its protein product is CASRDSNNSPLHF.

V usage is TRBV3-1 (or the pseudogene TRBV3-2) and J usage is TRBJ2-2, with 10 bases matching TRBD1. This CDR3 is built from 17 residues. V gave up 2 bases and J gave up 3 bases; unmatched junction bases: 6. Per the germline V gene, CDR1 is LGHDT and CDR2 is YNNKEL (reference sequence). In nucleotides, the CDR3 is TGTGCCAGCAGCCAATCCGGGACAGGGGTGGACACCGGGGAGCTGTTTTTT. It yields the protein CASSQSGTGVDTGELFF.

The chain couples TRBV27 to TRBJ1-6; D unresolved. The CDR3 runs to 16 residues. Germline loops: CDR1 MNHEY, CDR2 SMNVEV (reference sequence). V gave up 2 bases and J gave up 3 bases, with 11 bases separating them. The CDR3 spells CASSLLPGSYNSPLHF. The CDR3 region has the DNA TGTGCCAGCAGTTTACTTCCGGGTAGCTATAATTCACCCCTCCACTTT.

The V call is TRBV2, the J call TRBJ2-3; 10 bases fit TRBD2. From germline, CDR1 is SNHLY and CDR2 FYNNEI. V gave up 6 bases and J gave up 6 bases; unmatched junction bases: 9. The CDR3 totals 15 residues. In nucleotides, the CDR3 is TGTGCCAGCAGCTTTGTAGCGGGGGGCGGGGATACGCAGTATTTT. It yields the protein CASSFVAGGGDTQYF.

The chain couples TRBV5-4 to TRBJ2-1, with D perhaps TRBD2 (5 bases). V lost 5 bases and J 9 bases, leaving 27 bases between the germline ends. Looked up from germline, CDR1 is SGHNT and CDR2 is YYREEE (reference sequence). This CDR3 has 17 residues. In DNA, the CDR3 is TGTGCCAGCAGAGCCCCCGAAACAGTAGGCACAGAGGGTGAGCAGTTCTTC. It encodes CASRAPETVGTEGEQFF.

This clone has more than one count but fewer than ten. The chain recombines TRBV27 with TRBJ1-3; a weak D match, TRBD1 (5 bases). The V end lost 4 bases, the J end lost 1 base, and 14 bases lay between the germline ends. The CDR3 has 16 residues. In germline, CDR1 is MNHEY, CDR2 SMNVEV (reference sequence). Written as DNA, the CDR3 is TGTGCCAGCAGTTCGGCAGGGCCCTTTTCTGGAAACACCATATATTTT. Its protein is CASSSAGPFSGNTIYF.

The chain has TRBV2 and TRBJ1-1; 10 bases are shared with TRBD1. Unmatched junction bases numbered 18, after V lost 10 bases and J lost 7 bases. The CDR3 loop spans 16 amino acids. Germline CDR1 SNHLY, CDR2 FYNNEI. CDR3 loop: CATSVDPDRGQYEAFF. CDR3 bases: TGTGCCACCAGCGTCGACCCCGACAGGGGGCAATATGAAGCTTTCTTT.

This clone was seen more than once but under ten times. The DNA of the CDR3 is TGTGCCAGCAGCGCCAGCTACGAGCAGTACTTC. Protein sequence: CASSASYEQYF. The V gene is TRBV7-2, the J gene TRBJ2-7; no clear D gene. The V and J ends lost 5 bases and 3 bases respectively, with 5 bases between them. Germline loops: CDR1 SGHTA, CDR2 FQGNSA. The CDR3 is made up of 11 amino acids. The full variable domain, with the rest looked up from reference TRBV7-2 and TRBJ2-7, is GAGVSQSPSNKVTEKGKDVELRCDPISGHTALYWYRQSLGQGLEFLIYFQGNSAPDKSGLPSDRFSAERTGGSVSTLTIQRTQQEDSAVYLCASSASYEQYFGPGTRLTVT.

The chain is built from TRBV7-9 and TRBJ1-2; the D gene is possibly TRBD1 (5 bases). Germline assignment: CDR1 SEHNR and CDR2 FQNEAQ (reference sequence). The CDR3 sequence is 14 residues long. Deletions cut 4 bases from V and 0 bases from J, with 9 bases between. CDR3 in DNA: TGTGCCAGCAGCTCGGACAACTCTAACTATGGCTACACCTTC. Its protein is CASSSDNSNYGYTF.

This chain connects TRBV5-6 to TRBJ2-1; D ambiguous. Germline V CDR1 and CDR2: SGHDT, YYEEEE. Trimming pared 0 bases from V and 15 bases from J, leaving 13 bases between. The CDR3 is 12 residues long. The CDR3: CASSLGGLSLFF. The CDR3 bases are TGTGCCAGCAGCTTGGGTGGCCTTTCGCTGTTCTTC.

The genes are TRBV5-1 and TRBJ2-7; 8 bases match TRBD1. Trimming cost V 4 bases and J 3 bases; bases outside gene matches: 9. Germline V gives CDR1 SGHRS, CDR2 YFSETQ. The CDR3 contains 15 residues. In DNA, the CDR3 is TGCGCCAGCAGCCTAGGGACAGGAGGAGTCTACGAGCAGTACTTC. Amino acid sequence: CASSLGTGGVYEQYF.

The rearrangement uses TRBV6-6 and TRBJ1-1; 8 bases are a match to TRBD1. This CDR3 region has 12 residues. V was pared by 8 bases and J by 10 bases, with 9 bases of the junction left unmatched. Germline lookup yields CDR1 MNHNY and CDR2 SVGAGI (reference sequence). The CDR3 nucleotides read TGTGCCAGCTTTGCAGGGGGCGCGGGAGCTTTCTTT. As protein: CASFAGGAGAFF.

Ten or more counts support this clone. The chain is built from TRBV6-5 and TRBJ1-1; the match to TRBD1 covers 8 bases. The CDR3 has 14 amino acids. V gave up 7 bases and J gave up 3 bases; unmatched junction bases: 7. The V gene's germline CDR1 is MNHEY and CDR2 SVGAGI. DNA of the CDR3: TGTGCCAGCACCGACGACAGGGGCGACACTGAAGCTTTCTTT. Encoded protein: CASTDDRGDTEAFF.

The chain couples TRBV9 to TRBJ2-7, with 8 bases lining up with TRBD1. The CDR3 is 17 residues long. V lost 4 bases to trimming and J lost 4 bases; unmatched junction nucleotides: 16. Germline CDR1 reads SGDLS; CDR2 reads YYNGEE. This CDR3 is CASSTPRDRNTLYEQYF. In nucleotides, the CDR3 is TGTGCCAGCAGCACACCGAGGGACAGGAATACACTTTACGAGCAGTACTTC.

The chain carries TRBV14 and TRBJ2-7; 7 bases align to TRBD1. This CDR3 has 15 amino acids. CDR1 and CDR2 (germline): SGHDN, FVKESK. The trim removed 5 bases at V and 2 bases at J, leaving 9 bases unmatched. CDR3 sequence reads: CASSYRQGGPYEQYF. The CDR3 DNA sequence: TGTGCCAGCAGCTATAGACAGGGTGGGCCCTACGAGCAGTACTTC.

The gene calls are TRBV15 and TRBJ1-6; 7 bases match TRBD1. This CDR3 spans 16 amino acids. Germline-derived CDR1 and CDR2 are LNHNV and YYDKDF (reference sequence). V trimming: 4 bases; J trimming: 6 bases; junction bases outside the gene matches: 9. CDR3 nucleotide sequence: TGTGCCACCAGCACCCCCACAGGGGCACGTAATTCACCCCTCCACTTT. This gives the protein CATSTPTGARNSPLHF.

The V gene is TRBV7-8, the J gene TRBJ2-2; the D is unclear. Germline CDR1 reads SGHVS; CDR2 reads FQNEAQ. Trimming pared 7 bases from V and 2 bases from J, leaving 20 bases between. This CDR3 contains 17 residues. CDR3 amino acids: CASNPRTDAKNTGELFF. CDR3 in DNA: TGTGCCAGCAACCCCAGGACGGACGCGAAAAACACCGGGGAGCTGTTTTTT. The full variable domain, completed using reference TRBV7-8 and TRBJ2-2, is GAGVSQSPRYKVAKRGQDVALRCDPISGHVSLFWYQQALGQGPEFLTYFQNEAQLDKSGLPSDRFFAERPEGSVSTLKIQRTQQEDSAVYLCASNPRTDAKNTGELFFGEGSRLTVL.

This chain joins TRBV27 and TRBJ1-1, with D tentatively TRBD1 (5 bases). This CDR3 has 12 amino acids. Germline V gives CDR1 MNHEY, CDR2 SMNVEV (reference sequence). Trimming took off 8 bases at V and 4 bases at J, with 11 bases between the two ends. The CDR3 spells CASRRGGTEAFF. CDR3 nucleotides: TGTGCCAGCCGGAGGGGTGGCACTGAAGCTTTCTTT.

The gene calls are TRBV5-1 and TRBJ1-1, with TRBD1 matching 10 bases. CDR1 and CDR2 from the germline V gene are SGHRS and YFSETQ. The CDR3 spans 16 residues. The V and J ends lost 0 bases and 2 bases, in that order; junction bases with no gene match: 4. Written as DNA, the CDR3 is TGCGCCAGCAGCTTGGGACAGGGGGCCTACAACACTGAAGCTTTCTTT. This codes for CASSLGQGAYNTEAFF.

The chain carries TRBV19 and TRBJ1-1; the D is unclear. The V gene lost 6 bases and the J gene lost 4 bases, with 15 bases spanning the gap. The CDR3 has 14 residues. The germline CDR1 and CDR2 sequences are LNHDA and SQIVND (reference sequence). The CDR3 sequence: CASSRIGFGTEAFF. The CDR3 DNA sequence: TGTGCCAGTAGCAGGATAGGGTTTGGCACTGAAGCTTTCTTT.

V gene TRBV7-8 combines with J gene TRBJ1-2; no reliable D call. This CDR3 contains 13 residues. V lost 1 base to trimming and J lost 2 bases, with 5 bases between them. CDR1 is SGHVS and CDR2 is FQNEAQ in the germline V gene. CDR3 amino acids: CASSLVSNYGYTF. Here the CDR3 DNA reads TGTGCCAGCAGCTTAGTATCCAACTATGGCTACACCTTC.

The chain couples TRBV6-1 to TRBJ2-1; D may match TRBD1 or TRBD2 (5 bases each). This CDR3 is 17 amino acids long. Looked up from germline, CDR1 is MNHNS and CDR2 is SASEGT. The V end lost 4 bases, the J end lost 2 bases, and 18 bases lay between the germline ends. This CDR3 is CASSGSSRDGAYNEQFF. DNA of the CDR3: TGTGCCAGCAGTGGTTCGTCCCGGGACGGGGCCTACAATGAGCAGTTCTTC.

The rearrangement links TRBV7-9 to TRBJ2-1; 16 bases map to TRBD2. V lost 5 bases and J lost 7; bases outside the gene matches: 2. The CDR3 runs 15 residues. Germline CDR1 SEHNR, CDR2 FQNEAQ (reference sequence). The CDR3 DNA is TGTGCCAGCAGCCCGGGACTAGCGGGGGGGAATGAGCAGTTCTTC. Translation gives CASSPGLAGGNEQFF.

V usage is TRBV12-3 or TRBV12-4 and J usage is TRBJ2-3; D remains ambiguous. CDR3 length equals 10 residues. Trimming took off 10 bases at V and 5 bases at J, with 7 bases between the two ends. The CDR3 DNA follows: TGTGCCACCTCGGGAGATACGCAGTATTTT. It translates to CATSGDTQYF.

This clone showed up just a few times. This chain connects TRBV11-2 to TRBJ2-7; D gene uncertain. Germline values: CDR1 SGHAT, CDR2 FQNNGV. V was clipped by 5 bases and J by 3 bases, with 20 bases between them. The CDR3 is made up of 16 amino acids. The CDR3 sequence: CASSPASGPPSYEQYF. The CDR3 nucleotides are TGTGCCAGCAGCCCCGCCTCCGGGCCGCCTAGCTACGAGCAGTACTTC.